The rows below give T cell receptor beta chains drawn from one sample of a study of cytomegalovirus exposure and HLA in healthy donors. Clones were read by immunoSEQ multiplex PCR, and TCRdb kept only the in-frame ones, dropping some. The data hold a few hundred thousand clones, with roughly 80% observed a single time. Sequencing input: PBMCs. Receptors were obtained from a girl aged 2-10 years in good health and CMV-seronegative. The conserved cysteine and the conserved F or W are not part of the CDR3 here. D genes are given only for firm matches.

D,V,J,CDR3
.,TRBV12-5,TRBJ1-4,ASGLHTQVSLS
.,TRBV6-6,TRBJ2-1,ASTRSRNEQF
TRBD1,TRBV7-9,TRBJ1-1,ASSLFSGGTEAF
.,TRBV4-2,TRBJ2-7,ASSQESGLTYEQY
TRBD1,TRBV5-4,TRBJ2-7,ASSFSQGPYEQY
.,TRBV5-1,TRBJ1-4,ASSRTVAQEKLF
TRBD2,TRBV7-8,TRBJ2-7,ASSLVSGGEQY
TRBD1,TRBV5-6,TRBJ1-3,ASSFTPQGDSRSNTIY
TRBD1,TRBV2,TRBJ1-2,ASNSEGARGYT
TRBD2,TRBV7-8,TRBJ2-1,ASSLDGPSGGNEQF
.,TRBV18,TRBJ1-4,ASSPSGLSIATNEKLF
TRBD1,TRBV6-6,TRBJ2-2,ASSHRGTGTTGELF
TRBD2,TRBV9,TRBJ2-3,ASSVDPTSADTQY
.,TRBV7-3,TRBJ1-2,ASSSGQNYGYT
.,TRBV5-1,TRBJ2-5,ASTPRTGKETQY
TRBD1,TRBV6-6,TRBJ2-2,ASSPTGGPTGELF
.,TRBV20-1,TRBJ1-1,SELGNTEAF
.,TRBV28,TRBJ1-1,ASRWTLNTEAF
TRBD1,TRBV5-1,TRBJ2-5,ASSLAQGLGETQY
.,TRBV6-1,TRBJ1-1,ASSVVASTIGAF
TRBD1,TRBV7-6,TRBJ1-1,ASRPTGGEGTEAF
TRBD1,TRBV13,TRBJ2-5,ASSPSGTGDEIWVQETQY
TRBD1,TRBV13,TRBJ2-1,ASSLVGTVAYNEQF
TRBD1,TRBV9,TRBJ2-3,ASSPGQGTDTQY
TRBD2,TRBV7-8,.,ASSPRLAGVYEQY
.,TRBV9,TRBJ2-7,ASSVEAQAYEQY
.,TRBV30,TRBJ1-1,AWSVLSPPEAF
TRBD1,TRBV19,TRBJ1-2,ASSIWGQGEYGYT
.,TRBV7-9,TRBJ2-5,ASSLSAGGETQY
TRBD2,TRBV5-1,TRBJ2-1,ASSLRLAGESEQF
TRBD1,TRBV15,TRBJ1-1,ATSRIPQGAEAF
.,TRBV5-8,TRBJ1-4,ASNRLVAEKLF
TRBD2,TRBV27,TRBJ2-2,ASKRGLVTGELF
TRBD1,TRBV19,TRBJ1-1,ASSKQGPNTEAF
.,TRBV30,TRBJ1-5,AWSQGTASNQPQH
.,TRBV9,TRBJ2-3,ASSVGGDTQY
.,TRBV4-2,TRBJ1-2,ASSQDGHLRGYT
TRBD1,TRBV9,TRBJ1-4,ASSVRGDRENEKLF
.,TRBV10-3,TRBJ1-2,AIGIREGEGSGYT
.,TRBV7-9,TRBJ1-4,ASSVRENEKLF
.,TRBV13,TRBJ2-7,ASSRGGSYEQY
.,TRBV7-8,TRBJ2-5,ASSLVVRVAAETQY
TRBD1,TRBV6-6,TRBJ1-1,ASTKDRPNTEAF
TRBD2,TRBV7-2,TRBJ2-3,ASSRPLAGGRADTQY
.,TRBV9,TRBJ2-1,ASSYNDRSSYNEQF